This is a list of T cell receptor beta chains from one sample in a study of response to subunit inactivated influenza vaccine. TCRdb re-called the RT-PCR reads through MiXCR, storing one row per CDR3 protein. The sample lists 500,000 or so distinct CDR3 sequences; about 17% were seen once. The material sequenced was CD4+ T cells sorted from PBMCs, taken about 23 months after vaccination. The source of these receptors is a man aged 45 to 75 who received an inactivated influenza vaccine. Both conserved end residues are part of each CDR3. D genes are given only for firm matches. Size is omitted from some rows. Given values are once, few, many or a class for expanded clones.

>TRBV25-1|.|TRBJ1-5|.
TGTGCCAGCAGTGAGAGGCGGGTAAGAGTCGGTCAGCCCCAGCATTTT
CASSERRVRVGQPQHF
>TRBV28|.|TRBJ1-1|few
TGTGCACGAGACAGGAATTTGGTCACTGAAGCTTTCTTT
CARDRNLVTEAFF
>TRBV2|TRBD2|TRBJ2-3|.
TGTGCCAGCAGCTTAAAGCGGGAGTGGATAGATACGCAGTATTTT
CASSLKREWIDTQYF
>TRBV20-1|.|TRBJ2-5|few
TGCAGTGCTCCTAACCCGTCAAAAGAGACCCAGTACTTC
CSAPNPSKETQYF
>TRBV5-1|TRBD1|TRBJ1-1|few
TGCGCCAGCAGCAGCCTGACAGGGCGGAACACTGAAGCTTTCTTT
CASSSLTGRNTEAFF
>TRBV3-1|.|TRBJ2-2|few
TGTGCCAGCAGCCAAGGGCTAGTGACCGGGGAGCTGTTTTTT
CASSQGLVTGELFF
>TRBV6-1|.|TRBJ2-2|few
TGTGCCAGCAGTGAACGGGGAAAGGGGGGCGGGGAGCTGTTTTTT
CASSERGKGGGELFF
>TRBV5-1|.|TRBJ2-1|medium-sized
TGCGCCAGCAGTTTCGCCCAATACAATGAGCAGTTCTTC
CASSFAQYNEQFF
>TRBV12-3/TRBV12-4|TRBD1|TRBJ1-1|many
TGTGCCAGCAGGGGACAGGGGCCGCACAAAGCTTTCTTT
CASRGQGPHKAFF
>TRBV5-1|.|TRBJ2-3|few
TGCGCCAGCAGCCCTGACAGGCCGACAGATACGCAGTATTTT
CASSPDRPTDTQYF
>TRBV4-3|TRBD2|TRBJ2-1|.
TGCGCCAGCAGCCAAGTCTCCCTAGCGGGGGCTTCCTACAATGAGCAGTTCTTC
CASSQVSLAGASYNEQFF
>TRBV5-1|TRBD2|TRBJ2-1|.
TGCGCCAGCAGGACTAGCAGACTCCCCAGCGATGAGCAGTTCTTC
CASRTSRLPSDEQFF
>TRBV11-2|TRBD1|TRBJ2-7|few
TGTGCCAGCAGCCGGGGACAGGCAGGAGCGTCCTACGAGCAGTACTTC
CASSRGQAGASYEQYF
>TRBV5-1|.|TRBJ2-7|.
TGCGCCAGCAGCTTGGTATCTGGGCCTACCTACGAGCAGTACTTC
CASSLVSGPTYEQYF
>TRBV7-8|.|TRBJ2-6|.
TGTGCCAGCAGCTTAGTCAGTATCTCTGGGGCCAACGTCCTGACTTTC
CASSLVSISGANVLTF
>TRBV6-2/TRBV6-3|.|TRBJ2-6|.
TGTGCCAGCAGGACTCCAGGGTCTGGGGCCAACGTCCTGACTTTC
CASRTPGSGANVLTF
>TRBV20-1|.|TRBJ2-7|.
TGCAGTGCTAGAGAAATCCCAGGGGAAGGTAACGAGCAGTACTTC
CSAREIPGEGNEQYF
>TRBV5-1|.|TRBJ2-7|many
TGTGCCAGCAGCTTAGCCAGGGACTACGAGCAGTACTTC
CASSLARDYEQYF
>TRBV6-2/TRBV6-3|.|TRBJ2-2|few
TGTGCCAGCGGATACAGGGTCACCGGGGAGCTGTTTTTT
CASGYRVTGELFF
>TRBV15|TRBD1|TRBJ2-7|.
TGTGCCACCAGCGCCCGTGCAATAGACAGGGCCGAGCAGTACTTC
CATSARAIDRAEQYF
>TRBV12-3/TRBV12-4|.|TRBJ2-1|few
TGTGCCAGCAGCTTCACATCCGAGCAGTTCTTC
CASSFTSEQFF
>TRBV7-2|.|TRBJ2-5|many
TGTGCCAGCAGCAATAAAGAGACCCAGTACTTC
CASSNKETQYF
>TRBV6-1|TRBD1|TRBJ2-5|few
TGTGCCAGCAGTGGACAGGGGGCAGAGACCCAGTACTTC
CASSGQGAETQYF
>TRBV20-1|.|TRBJ2-7|.
TGCAGTGCTAGAGGGGCCAGCGCCTACGAGCAGTACTTC
CSARGASAYEQYF
>TRBV7-3|TRBD1|TRBJ2-2|.
TGTGCCAGCAGCTTACAGGGTACAGGGGGCACCGGGGAGCTGTTTTTT
CASSLQGTGGTGELFF
>TRBV7-9|.|TRBJ2-5|few
TGTGCCAGCAGCCCAAGGACAAAAGAGACCCAGTACTTC
CASSPRTKETQYF
>TRBV7-6|.|TRBJ1-3|few
TGTGCCAGCAGCGTAGGAGGCGTCGGAAACACCATATATTTT
CASSVGGVGNTIYF
>TRBV12-3/TRBV12-4|TRBD1|TRBJ2-4|.
TGTGCCAGCAGTTGGACAGGCGGTGAGGGCATTCAGTACTTC
CASSWTGGEGIQYF
>TRBV4-1|.|TRBJ2-5|.
TGCGCCAGCAGCCAAGATCCCGGACGGCTAGGGGCCCAGTACTTC
CASSQDPGRLGAQYF
>TRBV10-3|TRBD1|TRBJ2-5|.
TGTGCCACGCAGGGGGCCTCCCAAGAGACCCAGTACTTC
CATQGASQETQYF
>TRBV4-1|TRBD1|TRBJ1-5|.
TGCGCCAGCAGCCAAGTGTTTGGACAGGGGGCTGGCAATCAGCCCCAGCATTTT
CASSQVFGQGAGNQPQHF
>TRBV10-2|TRBD1|TRBJ2-5|.
TGCGCCAGCAGTGAGTGGGACAGGGGAGGAGAGACCCAGTACTTC
CASSEWDRGGETQYF
>TRBV7-9|.|TRBJ2-1|many
TGTGCCAGCAGCTTCATTGATCAAGGGAGTGAGCAGTTCTTC
CASSFIDQGSEQFF
>TRBV10-3|.|TRBJ2-5|.
TGTGCCATCAGGGACAGAAGAGAGACCCAGTACTTC
CAIRDRRETQYF
>TRBV7-9|TRBD2|TRBJ2-1|.
TGTGCCAGCAAAGGGACTAGCGGGAGTAGTGAGCAGTTCTTC
CASKGTSGSSEQFF
>TRBV4-3|.|TRBJ2-2|.
TGCGCCAGCAGCCAAGATCAGTTTAGAGGGTTTGGGAGTGGGGAGCTGTTTTTT
CASSQDQFRGFGSGELFF
>TRBV5-6|.|TRBJ1-5|few
TGTGCCAGCAGCAAAACCGCTGGGGGCAATCAGCCCCAGCATTTT
CASSKTAGGNQPQHF